The clone carrying this T cell receptor (beta chain) came up once. This sample was included in a study of blood T cell repertoires in COVID-19. Looking at the study overall: Material from acute and convalescent COVID-19 was sourced from the United States, Italy and Spain. T cells, B-cell-depleted T cells, or PBMCs provided the cDNA or gDNA that served as material.

As processed by the authors: Researchers report that nucleated cell counts were estimated from reference gene primer amplification. Generated by immunoSEQ multiplex PCR, the TCRdb table keeps only in-frame clones and is missing some. For V, J and clone size, that table is used; D and trimming come from the DNA. The table records 200,000 to 300,000 clones, roughly 86% of them present only once. Trimming shortened V by 3 bases and J by 4 bases, and 16 bases separated the two germline ends. CDR3 length: 15 amino acids. CDR1 is DFQATT, CDR2 SNEGSKA, per germline (reference sequence). The study recruited people aged about 18 to 95 years across about two dozen US areas.

The receptor's source is a woman between 35 and 50 years old with acute COVID-19. Sample: PBMCs or T cells enriched from blood (not recorded which). The rearrangement uses TRBV20-1 and TRBJ2-1, with D possibly matching TRBD2 (5 bases). CDR3 region: CSASSPSRNYNEQFF. The CDR3 nucleotides read TGCAGTGCTAGTTCCCCTAGCAGAAATTACAATGAGCAGTTCTTC.